This is a list of T cell receptor beta chains from one sample in a study of T-cell memory formation after mild COVID-19. Using its own MiXCR run on the 5' RACE reads, TCRdb lists one record per CDR3 protein. In the table there are some 210,000 distinct CDR3 sequences, around 26% of which are singletons. The source material was PBMCs or a T cell subset sorted from them (not recorded which). Receptors were obtained from an adult woman who had mild COVID-19 (a few samples of this study predate the infection). Cell type and time point are not known. Each CDR3 is given with its conserved first and last residue. Each record gives: V gene, J gene, CDR3 protein.

TRBV6-1	TRBJ1-1	CASSGTGRSTEAFF
TRBV4-3	TRBJ2-1	CASSQDTGTSGRGYNEQFF
TRBV12-3/TRBV12-4	TRBJ1-1	CASSWGPNTEAFF
TRBV15	TRBJ2-4	CATSRDTGGDKNIQYF
TRBV12-3/TRBV12-4	TRBJ2-3	CASSLVSYTQYF
TRBV29-1	TRBJ2-7	CSVDLGGAYEQYF
TRBV4-1	TRBJ2-5	CDSSQENGLAGETQYF
TRBV10-3	TRBJ1-6	CAISPPNSPLHF
TRBV5-1	TRBJ2-7	CASRKDRGHEQYF
TRBV12-3/TRBV12-4	TRBJ2-1	CASSTPSAGGPYEQFF
TRBV11-2	TRBJ2-1	CASSLTLSGRFGNEQFF
TRBV10-3	TRBJ2-7	CAISEEGRSHEQYF
TRBV5-1	TRBJ2-7	CASSPGGNEQYF
TRBV27	TRBJ2-2	CASSLSDTGELFF
TRBV7-3	TRBJ2-1	CASSFRQGWDNEQFF
TRBV11-3	TRBJ1-1	CASSFLVADTEAFF
TRBV7-3	TRBJ2-1	CASSLAGNNPRQFF
TRBV4-2	TRBJ2-3	CASSPRAGSTDTQYF
TRBV19	TRBJ2-1	CASKFSGDEQFF
TRBV5-1	TRBJ2-1	CASSLYSYNEQFF
TRBV5-8	TRBJ2-3	CASSGGGLPTDTQYF
TRBV6-1	TRBJ2-5	CASSEAPRGETQYF
TRBV12-3/TRBV12-4	TRBJ2-5	CASSTAETQYF
TRBV3-1	TRBJ1-2	CASSQDKGLADGYTF
TRBV11-2	TRBJ2-3	CASSLWGAVDTQYF
TRBV4-2	TRBJ2-7	CASSQETTGTFYEQYF